This passage covers 26 T cell receptor beta chains from one sample sequenced in a study of blood T cell repertoires in COVID-19. Repertoires were generated with immunoSEQ multiplex PCR, while TCRdb's copy carries only in-frame clones and drops some. The sample yields 200,000 to 300,000 clones, around 81% seen once. Sequencing used peripheral blood. These receptors came from a woman between 55 and 75 years old with active or convalescent COVID-19.

A few counts support this clone. This chain links TRBV7-9 with TRBJ2-7; D not resolved. Trimming cost V 5 bases and J 3 bases, with 11 bases left between them. The germline CDR1 and CDR2 sequences are SEHNR and FQNEAQ (reference sequence). The CDR3 extends over 13 amino acids. DNA for the CDR3: TGTGCCAGCAGCCCTGAGGTCGGCTACGAGCAGTACTTC. It encodes CASSPEVGYEQYF.

V usage is TRBV6-6 and J usage is TRBJ2-7, with no clear D. This CDR3 comprises 12 residues. The germline gives CDR1 MNHNY, CDR2 SVGAGI (reference sequence). V was pared by 4 bases and J by 2 bases, with 6 bases between. In nucleotides, the CDR3 is TGTGCCAGCAGTTCACAAGCCTACGAGCAGTACGTC. This sequence encodes CASSSQAYEQYV.

The chain couples TRBV2 to TRBJ1-1; D might be TRBD1 (6 bases). The V gene's germline CDR1 is SNHLY and CDR2 FYNNEI. V shed 8 bases and J shed 6 bases, with 19 bases lying between them. The CDR3 is 14 amino acids. CDR3 protein: CASRSRTGQSEAFF. CDR3 in DNA: TGTGCCAGCCGGAGTAGAACAGGGCAATCTGAAGCTTTCTTT.

V and J are TRBV6-4 and TRBJ1-1; a possible D gene is TRBD1 (6 bases). The CDR3 loop spans 13 amino acids. Germline lookup yields CDR1 MRHNA and CDR2 SNTAGT. V lost 4 bases to trimming and J lost 10 bases, with 16 bases between them. This chain's CDR3 is CASSGIKGGGAFF. The CDR3 DNA is TGTGCCAGCAGTGGGATTAAGGGGGGGGGAGCTTTCTTT.

The chain links TRBV2 to TRBJ1-2; tentative D call: TRBD1 (5 bases). Per germline, CDR1 SNHLY and CDR2 FYNNEI. V was shortened by 6 bases and J by 5 bases, with 25 bases between the two germline ends. CDR3 length: 17 residues. CDR3 nucleotide sequence: TGTGCCAGCAGGGACCGGGTCCCGCCAGGGCCTTGGTATGGCTACACCTTC. This gives the protein CASRDRVPPGPWYGYTF.

V is TRBV10-3 and J is TRBJ1-4, with TRBD1 as a possible D gene (5 bases). From germline, CDR1 is ENHRY and CDR2 SYGVKD. This CDR3 is built from 13 residues. The V end was cut by 8 bases, the J end by 2 bases, with 9 bases between. Written as DNA, the CDR3 is TGTGCCATCCGGGGGACGACTAATGAAAAACTGTTTTTT. It encodes CAIRGTTNEKLFF.

This clone came up once. The rearrangement links TRBV11-3 to TRBJ2-5; 7 bases align to TRBD2. The CDR3 spans 14 residues. V was pared by 5 bases and J by 3 bases, with 6 bases of the junction left unmatched. Per germline, CDR1 SGHNT and CDR2 YENEEA. The CDR3 region has the DNA TGTGCCAGCAGCACCCGTGGGGGGGAAGAGACCCAGTACTTC. Its protein product is CASSTRGGEETQYF.

The V gene is TRBV10-3, the J gene TRBJ2-1, with 11 bases lining up with TRBD1. CDR3 size: 16 residues. V dropped 0 bases and J dropped 10; count of bases not matched to a gene: 8. Germline V gene sequence: CDR1 ENHRY, CDR2 SYGVKD. CDR3 loop: CAISESPGQGAREQFF. The CDR3 nucleotides are TGTGCCATCAGTGAGTCACCTGGACAGGGGGCCAGAGAGCAGTTCTTC.

The chain links TRBV30 to TRBJ2-3; TRBD2 matches at 7 bases. The V gene's germline CDR1 is GTSNPN and CDR2 SVGIG (reference sequence). The CDR3 length is 13 residues. Unmatched junction bases numbered 1, after V lost 0 bases and J lost 4 bases. This CDR3 reads CAWSVGLPDTQYF. The CDR3 coding sequence is TGTGCCTGGAGTGTGGGACTACCAGATACGCAGTATTTT.

The chain links TRBV18 to TRBJ2-7; TRBD2 might be the D (7 bases). Trimming took 0 bases from V and 4 from J, leaving 16 bases between them. This CDR3 has 16 amino acids. The germline V gene has CDR1 KGHSH and CDR2 LQKENI. The CDR3 bases are TGTGCCAGCTCACCACCGGGGGGAGGGACACTATACGAGCAGTACTTC. Its translation: CASSPPGGGTLYEQYF.

V usage is TRBV6-5 and J usage is TRBJ1-1; TRBD1 might be the D (5 bases). In germline, CDR1 is MNHEY, CDR2 SVGAGI. CDR3 length: 14 residues. V was clipped by 0 bases and J by 4 bases, with 9 bases between them. CDR3 in DNA: TGTGCCAGCAGTTACTCATACAGGCGCACTGAAGCTTTCTTT. It encodes CASSYSYRRTEAFF.

CDR3 sequence reads: CASSLDGGENTEAFF. The CDR3 DNA sequence: TGTGCCAGCAGCTTGGACGGAGGAGAGAACACTGAAGCTTTCTTT. This chain connects TRBV5-4 to TRBJ1-1, with D unclear. V was pared by 0 bases and J by 1 base, with 10 bases between. CDR1 and CDR2 (germline): SGHNT, YYREEE (reference sequence). The CDR3 is made up of 15 amino acids.

The rearrangement uses TRBV21-1 and TRBJ1-5; TRBD1, the table's D call, lacks a check against the DNA. TRBV21-1 is labeled a pseudogene. The CDR3 is made up of 14 amino acids. For the CDR3, the DNA is TGTGCCAGCAGCAAAGGGGGCAGGAGCCAGCCCCAGCATTTT. Translation: CASSKGGRSQPQHF.

The chain combines TRBV28 with TRBJ1-2; no reliable D call. The CDR3 is 15 residues long. Trimming shortened V by 6 bases and J by 2 bases, and 16 bases separated the two germline ends. Germline V gene data show CDR1 as MDHEN and CDR2 as SYDVKM. Here the CDR3 DNA reads TGTGCCAGCAGCCGTGCCTCCGACGGGAACTATGGCTACACCTTC. This translates into CASSRASDGNYGYTF.

V usage is TRBV2 and J usage is TRBJ2-1; D is undetermined. The CDR3 contains 13 residues. V was cut by 2 bases and J by 5 bases, with 7 bases left in between. The germline V gene has CDR1 SNHLY and CDR2 FYNNEI. The CDR3 loop reads CASSELTNNEQFF. For the CDR3, the DNA is TGTGCCAGCAGTGAACTAACGAACAATGAGCAGTTCTTC.

The gene calls are TRBV18 and TRBJ2-1, with 14 positions matching TRBD2. The J segment lost 8 bases and the V segment lost 3 bases, leaving 6 bases of the junction unmatched. This CDR3 contains 16 residues. CDR1 is KGHSH and CDR2 is LQKENI in the germline V gene. The CDR3 here is CASSPGTSGGGDEQFF. The CDR3 DNA follows: TGTGCCAGCTCACCCGGGACTAGCGGGGGAGGAGATGAGCAGTTCTTC. The full variable domain, in which reference TRBV18 and TRBJ2-1 provide the parts outside the CDR3, is NAGVMQNPRHLVRRRGQEARLRCSPMKGHSHVYWYRQLPEEGLKFMVYLQKENIIDESGMPKERFSAEFPKEGPSILRIQQVVRGDSAAYFCASSPGTSGGGDEQFFGPGTRLTVL.

The V gene is TRBV9, the J gene TRBJ1-4; TRBD1 might be the D (5 bases). V lost 4 bases, J lost 4 bases, and 17 bases lay in between. Germline CDR1 is SGDLS and CDR2 is YYNGEE. The CDR3 contains 16 residues. The CDR3 region has the DNA TGTGCCAGCAGCTTCACCCCTTCGGGGGGTAATGAAAAACTGTTTTTT. Its protein product is CASSFTPSGGNEKLFF. The entire variable domain, with the rest obtained from reference TRBV9 and TRBJ1-4, is as follows: DSGVTQTPKHLITATGQRVTLRCSPRSGDLSVYWYQQSLDQGLQFLIQYYNGEERAKGNILERFSAQQFPDLHSELNLSSLELGDSALYFCASSFTPSGGNEKLFFGSGTQLSVL.

The chain is built from TRBV7-2 and TRBJ2-3; 7 nucleotides line up with TRBD2. Germline V lookup: CDR1 SGHTA, CDR2 FQGNSA. The CDR3 is 14 amino acids. V shed 3 bases and J 6 bases; nucleotides not matched to a gene: 6. CDR3 residues: CASSFSSGRDTQYF. DNA for the CDR3: TGTGCCAGCAGCTTCTCTAGCGGCCGGGATACGCAGTATTTT.

This clone has at least ten counts. The CDR3 spells CASSEVGGGYGYTF. As DNA, the CDR3 is TGTGCCAGCAGTGAAGTAGGGGGCGGCTATGGCTACACCTTC. The rearrangement links TRBV6-1 to TRBJ1-2; 7 nucleotides match TRBD1. The CDR3 extends over 14 amino acids. Unmatched junction bases numbered 3, after V lost 1 base and J lost 4 bases. Germline lookup yields CDR1 MNHNS and CDR2 SASEGT.

This chain uses TRBV24-1 with TRBJ2-3, with 7 positions matching TRBD1. From germline, CDR1 is KGHDR and CDR2 SFDVKD. J lost 0 bases, V lost 3 bases, and 2 bases had no gene match. CDR3 size: 15 residues. Here the CDR3 DNA reads TGTGCCACCAGTGATCCGGGACAGAGCACAGATACGCAGTATTTT. Amino acid sequence: CATSDPGQSTDTQYF.

As concerns this clone: At one end the junction does not follow the germline gene, possibly because of a read error. The CDR3 is CASSLAWTSLTVDF. CDR3 DNA: TGTGCCAGCAGCCTCGCGTGGACTAGTCTTACGGTGGATTTT. The chain carries TRBV11-2 and TRBJ2-3; 7 bases agree with TRBD2. CDR1 is SGHAT and CDR2 is FQNNGV in the germline V gene. The CDR3 has 14 amino acids.

The chain combines TRBV15 with TRBJ2-1, with D possibly matching TRBD2 (6 bases). Per the germline V gene, CDR1 is LNHNV and CDR2 is YYDKDF (reference sequence). Trimming cost V 5 bases and J 5 bases, with 16 bases left between them. The CDR3 contains 15 residues. In DNA form, the CDR3 reads TGTGCCACCAGCTTCGGACGGGGGTCCCACAATGAGCAGTTCTTC. Encoded protein: CATSFGRGSHNEQFF. Full variable domain (outside the CDR3, taken from reference TRBV15 and TRBJ2-1): DAMVIQNPRYQVTQFGKPVTLSCSQTLNHNVMYWYQQKSSQAPKLLFHYYDKDFNNEADTPDNFQSRRPNTSFCFLDIRSPGLGDTAMYLCATSFGRGSHNEQFFGPGTRLTVL.

This rearrangement joins TRBV18 to TRBJ1-1, with TRBD1 as a possible D gene (6 bases). Trimming shortened V by 1 base and J by 5 bases, and 11 bases separated the two germline ends. Germline V lookup: CDR1 KGHSH, CDR2 LQKENI. CDR3 size: 14 residues. CDR3 residues: CASSPRTGRTEAFF. For the CDR3, the DNA is TGTGCCAGCTCACCACGTACAGGGCGAACTGAAGCTTTCTTT.

This clone was recorded once. The rearrangement joins TRBV6-5 to TRBJ2-3; TRBD2 matches at 14 bases. Per germline, CDR1 MNHEY and CDR2 SVGAGI. CDR3 length: 16 amino acids. The V and J ends lost 4 bases and 5 bases, in that order; junction bases with no gene match: 5. The CDR3 is CASSFRTSGGRDTQYF. The CDR3 DNA reads TGTGCCAGCAGTTTTCGGACTAGCGGGGGGAGAGATACGCAGTATTTT.

For the CDR3, the DNA is TGTGCCAGCAGTTTAAGGGGGGGACAGGGGAGCTCCTACAATGAGCAGTTCTTC. Translation: CASSLRGGQGSSYNEQFF. The chain joins TRBV27 to TRBJ2-1, with 10 positions matching TRBD1. V shed 2 bases and J 0 bases; nucleotides not matched to a gene: 7. The germline gives CDR1 MNHEY, CDR2 SMNVEV (reference sequence). The CDR3 sequence is 18 residues long.

This CDR3 is CASSFGLAGGLSSYNEQFF. CDR3 bases: TGCGCCAGCAGCTTCGGACTAGCGGGGGGCCTGAGCTCCTACAATGAGCAGTTCTTC. V gene TRBV5-1 combines with J gene TRBJ2-1; 14 nucleotides align to TRBD2. The germline V gene encodes CDR1 SGHRS and CDR2 YFSETQ. Losses at the gene ends were 2 bases for V and 0 bases for J; bases not matched to a gene: 7. The CDR3 extends over 19 amino acids.